The clone carrying this TCR beta chain was detected a few times. The antigen is unknown. This record belongs to a study of cytomegalovirus exposure and HLA in healthy donors. Germline values: CDR1 SQVTM, CDR2 ANQGSEA. This CDR3 is built from 14 residues. V shed 6 bases, J shed 9 bases, and the junction held 10 bases outside the gene matches. With 60 Vbeta and 13 Jbeta primers, the PCR was carried out. This table comes from immunoSEQ multiplex PCR, and its TCRdb copy is limited to in-frame clones, with some not included. The sample has roughly 160,000 clones; roughly 77% are singletons. Points from the study as a whole: Associated with HLA alleles at 0.05 false discovery rate in a later analysis were around 15,000 TCR beta sequences.

Specimen: PBMCs. This receptor was obtained from a woman aged 40-49 years in good health and CMV-seropositive. The genes are TRBV29-1 and TRBJ2-1; 11 bases agree with TRBD2. DNA for the CDR3: TGCAGCGTAGATACTAGCGGGAGCTGGGTTGAGCAGTTCTTC. As protein: CSVDTSGSWVEQFF.